A selection of T cell receptor beta chains follows, all from one sample in a study of early stage breast cancer tumors. The method was immunoSEQ multiplex PCR; TCRdb's version includes in-frame clones alone and lacks a portion of them. The sample records 20,000 to 30,000 clones, roughly 67% being singletons. The specimen sequenced was breast tumor tissue. These receptors were taken from a person between 55 and 70 years old with breast cancer. Each CDR3 is given with its conserved first and last residue. The order of the fields is CDR3 length, V gene, J gene, CDR3 protein.

cdr3_length: 15
v_call: TRBV10-3
j_call: TRBJ2-7
cdr3_aa: CAISESTSGRFEQYF

cdr3_length: 17
v_call: TRBV7-2
j_call: TRBJ2-5
cdr3_aa: CASSSPWGGRVGETQYF

cdr3_length: 13
v_call: TRBV5-4
j_call: TRBJ2-5
cdr3_aa: CASSQSGVETQYF

cdr3_length: 15
v_call: TRBV28
j_call: TRBJ2-7
cdr3_aa: CASGPTSGMPHEQYF

cdr3_length: 14
v_call: TRBV2
j_call: TRBJ2-3
cdr3_aa: CASSDSTGGDTQYF

cdr3_length: 15
v_call: TRBV7-9
j_call: TRBJ2-1
cdr3_aa: CASSLDRGPADEQFF

cdr3_length: 14
v_call: TRBV6-5
j_call: TRBJ1-1
cdr3_aa: CASNRQGFNTEAFF

cdr3_length: 15
v_call: TRBV4-3
j_call: TRBJ1-2
cdr3_aa: CASSQAHRGSYGYTF

cdr3_length: 15
v_call: TRBV12-2
j_call: TRBJ2-1
cdr3_aa: CASRADRDTINEQFF

cdr3_length: 15
v_call: TRBV5-4
j_call: TRBJ2-7
cdr3_aa: CASSLAGQNSYEQYF

cdr3_length: 14
v_call: TRBV29-1
j_call: TRBJ2-1
cdr3_aa: CSVDSLAVYNEQFF

cdr3_length: 11
v_call: TRBV30
j_call: TRBJ2-3
cdr3_aa: CAWMSVDTQYF

cdr3_length: 14
v_call: TRBV2
j_call: TRBJ2-2
cdr3_aa: CASNTGQGMGELFF

cdr3_length: 13
v_call: TRBV5-3
j_call: TRBJ2-7
cdr3_aa: CARSWLGRYEQYF

cdr3_length: 13
v_call: TRBV29-1
j_call: TRBJ2-5
cdr3_aa: CSVAGGVQETQYF

cdr3_length: 13
v_call: TRBV7-6
j_call: TRBJ2-7
cdr3_aa: CASSPWGDREQYF

cdr3_length: 15
v_call: TRBV10-3
j_call: TRBJ2-1
cdr3_aa: CAISDWVTSGTEQFF

cdr3_length: 16
v_call: TRBV7-6
j_call: TRBJ2-6
cdr3_aa: CASSFDRDSGANVLTF

cdr3_length: 14
v_call: TRBV5-1
j_call: TRBJ2-3
cdr3_aa: CASSLAGYPDTQYF

cdr3_length: 13
v_call: TRBV2
j_call: TRBJ2-2
cdr3_aa: CASSERYPGELFF

cdr3_length: 15
v_call: TRBV6-6
j_call: TRBJ2-7
cdr3_aa: CASSYDAQGAYEQYF

cdr3_length: 13
v_call: TRBV19
j_call: TRBJ1-1
cdr3_aa: CASSIARTAEAFF

cdr3_length: 15
v_call: TRBV7-2
j_call: TRBJ1-1
cdr3_aa: CASSPSQGSGTEAFF

cdr3_length: 16
v_call: TRBV7-9
j_call: TRBJ1-5
cdr3_aa: CASSPDVTGSNQPQHF

cdr3_length: 15
v_call: TRBV7-8
j_call: TRBJ1-1
cdr3_aa: CASSLTDRGSTEAFF